Shown below are 5 T cell receptor beta chains from a single sample sequenced in a study of blood T cell repertoires in COVID-19. Sequenced by immunoSEQ multiplex PCR; TCRdb stores in-frame clones only, minus some. The sample lists 410,000 or so clones; 89% were seen once. The sample comprised peripheral blood. All receptors derive from a middle-aged woman with COVID-19, enrolled during active disease.

J is TRBJ1-2 and V is TRBV27; D remains unclear. Germline V gene data show CDR1 as MNHEY and CDR2 as SMNVEV (reference sequence). Between the trimmed V and J ends, which lost 8 bases and 8 bases, there was a span of 15 bases. The CDR3 totals 12 residues. The CDR3 nucleotides read TGTGCCAGCGGTTCTTACGTGCGAGGCTACACCTTC. Its protein product is CASGSYVRGYTF.

The rearrangement links TRBV27 to TRBJ2-5; a weak D match, TRBD2 (7 bases). Deletions cut 3 bases from V and 10 bases from J, with 18 bases between. CDR1 is MNHEY and CDR2 is SMNVEV in the germline V gene (reference sequence). The CDR3 covers 14 residues. The CDR3 region is CASSFRGGSNHQYF. The CDR3 DNA follows: TGTGCCAGCAGTTTCAGGGGCGGGAGTAACCACCAGTACTTC.

The rearrangement uses TRBV4-1 and TRBJ2-5; 12 positions match TRBD2. The CDR3 spans 18 residues. In germline, CDR1 is MGHRA, CDR2 YSYEKL. The J segment lost 5 bases and the V segment lost 0 bases, leaving 10 bases of the junction unmatched. In DNA form, the CDR3 reads TGCGCCAGCAGCCAAGATTGGCTAGCGGGAGGGCCGGGGGAGACCCAGTACTTC. Protein: CASSQDWLAGGPGETQYF.

The chain couples TRBV3-1 (or the pseudogene TRBV3-2) to TRBJ1-1; 7 bases agree with TRBD1. CDR1 and CDR2 from the germline V gene are LGHDT and YNNKEL (reference sequence). With V trimmed by 6 bases and J by 5 bases, 15 bases remained unmatched. The CDR3 runs 16 residues. This CDR3 is CASRRWDSLPTTEAFF. CDR3 coding DNA: TGTGCCAGCAGGCGATGGGACAGCCTACCAACGACTGAAGCTTTCTTT.

The chain employs TRBV27 and TRBJ1-5; tentatively, D is TRBD1 (6 bases). Germline V gene data show CDR1 as MNHEY and CDR2 as SMNVEV (reference sequence). V was shortened by 5 bases and J by 0 bases, with 20 bases between the two germline ends. There are 18 residues in the CDR3. In DNA, the CDR3 is TGTGCCAGCAGTGTAAGACGGACAGATATACATAGCAATCAGCCCCAGCATTTT. It codes for CASSVRRTDIHSNQPQHF.